This TCR beta chain came from a study of T cell repertoires and Cas9 in healthy adults. Study as a whole: Multi-effector potency, cytotoxicity and lineage were assessed in SpCas9-reactive CD4 and CD8 T cells. Whole-study findings and limits: SpCas9-reactive regulatory T cells reportedly mitigated SpCas9-reactive effector T cells in vitro.

With respect to this clone: Its antigen is unidentified.

Only in-frame clones appear in the TCRdb table, and some are missing; sequencing was by immunoSEQ multiplex PCR. The sample holds tens of thousands of clones, 85% to 95% seen once. V shed 1 base and J shed 1 base, with 9 bases lying between them. The germline CDR1 and CDR2 sequences are SGHRS and YFSETQ. The CDR3 totals 15 residues. V usage is TRBV5-1 and J usage is TRBJ2-1; perhaps D is TRBD1 or TRBD2 (6 bases each). The sequenced sample was CD4+ effector T cells (CD127+, CD25-, CD137-, CD154-) from PBMCs; culture status not recorded. This sequence originates from a human donor in good health. The CDR3 protein is CASSLRGESYNEQFF. The CDR3 DNA reads as TGCGCCAGCAGCTTGAGGGGGGAATCCTACAATGAGCAGTTCTTC.